One sample yielded the 5 T cell receptor beta chains listed below, sequenced in a study of cytotoxic CD8 clonotypes in ibrutinib-treated CLL. Clones were read by immunoSEQ multiplex PCR, and TCRdb kept only the in-frame ones, dropping some. The table lists tens of thousands of clones, 55% to 75% of them singletons, with roughly a tenth in the top ten. The input for sequencing was PBMCs, taken at disease progression, from a patient treated with ibrutinib. The receptors were gathered from a human donor with chronic lymphocytic leukemia.

The genes are TRBV9 and TRBJ2-3; possibly TRBD1 for D (5 bases). Germline V lookup: CDR1 SGDLS, CDR2 YYNGEE. The CDR3 loop spans 15 amino acids. With 4 bases removed from V and 1 base from J, the gap between germline ends came to 13 bases. As DNA, the CDR3 is TGTGCCAGCAGCCTGGGGCCACACGGCACAGATACGCAGTATTTT. Translation gives CASSLGPHGTDTQYF.

CDR3 nucleotides: TGTGCCAGCAGCCAGGACAGGGGAAACTATGGCTACACCTTC. The encoded protein is CASSQDRGNYGYTF. The rearrangement uses TRBV14 and TRBJ1-2, with 9 positions matching TRBD1. The germline CDR1 and CDR2 sequences are SGHDN and FVKESK. V shed 3 bases and J 2 bases; nucleotides not matched to a gene: 1. The CDR3 has 14 residues.

This clone was counted only a few times. V usage is TRBV25-1 and J usage is TRBJ2-5, with TRBD1 matching over 7 bases. The CDR3 covers 11 residues. Trimming took 4 bases from V and 9 from J; bases not matched to a gene: 2. In germline, CDR1 is MGHDK, CDR2 SYGVNS. In DNA, the CDR3 is TGTGCCAGCAGTGCACAGGGGCCCCAGTACTTC. Protein product: CASSAQGPQYF.

This chain connects TRBV6-1 to TRBJ2-7, with TRBD2 as a possible D gene (5 bases). V dropped 6 bases and J dropped 5 bases, with 11 bases sitting between them. The germline V gene has CDR1 MNHNS and CDR2 SASEGT. The CDR3 is 12 amino acids. CDR3 DNA: TGTGCCAGCAGGATAGCGCCCGACGAGCAGTACTTC. Translation: CASRIAPDEQYF.

This clone was seen more than once but under ten times. V usage is TRBV5-1 and J usage is TRBJ2-4; D possibly matches TRBD1 or TRBD2 (5 bases each). V was shortened by 4 bases and J by 7 bases, with 15 bases between the two germline ends. CDR3 length: 14 residues. Germline lookup yields CDR1 SGHRS and CDR2 YFSETQ. As DNA, the CDR3 is TGCGCCAGCAGCCCAAGAGAGGGGCTTAACATTCAGTACTTC. It yields the protein CASSPREGLNIQYF.